This TCR beta chain derives from a study of EBV T-cell therapy then PD-1 blockade in nasopharyngeal carcinoma. TCRdb's table, derived via immunoSEQ multiplex PCR, lists solely in-frame clones and lacks some. The top ten clones hold more than 25% of a sample with roughly 20,000 clones, around 80% of them seen once. Turning to this clone: The antigen remains undetermined.

Time point here: 266 days after commencement of treatment, after nivolumab therapy. Treatment denoted: AdE1-LMPpoly-expanded autologous EBV-specific T-cell therapy followed by anti-PD-1 nivolumab. This TCR was recovered from a man aged 35 to 55 with nasopharyngeal carcinoma. This specimen consisted of CD8+ T cells from blood, obtained around day 240 from a patient whose treatment included autologous EBV-specific T cells and nivolumab.

CDR3 region: CASSQDGGGSYNEQFF. CDR3 nucleotide sequence: TGCGCCAGCAGCCAAGATGGGGGGGGCTCCTACAATGAGCAGTTCTTC. J is TRBJ2-1 and V is TRBV4-3, with 7 bases identical to TRBD2. Germline V gene sequence: CDR1 LGHNA, CDR2 YSLEER. V was pared by 0 bases and J by 0 bases, with 2 bases of the junction left unmatched. The CDR3 has 16 amino acids.